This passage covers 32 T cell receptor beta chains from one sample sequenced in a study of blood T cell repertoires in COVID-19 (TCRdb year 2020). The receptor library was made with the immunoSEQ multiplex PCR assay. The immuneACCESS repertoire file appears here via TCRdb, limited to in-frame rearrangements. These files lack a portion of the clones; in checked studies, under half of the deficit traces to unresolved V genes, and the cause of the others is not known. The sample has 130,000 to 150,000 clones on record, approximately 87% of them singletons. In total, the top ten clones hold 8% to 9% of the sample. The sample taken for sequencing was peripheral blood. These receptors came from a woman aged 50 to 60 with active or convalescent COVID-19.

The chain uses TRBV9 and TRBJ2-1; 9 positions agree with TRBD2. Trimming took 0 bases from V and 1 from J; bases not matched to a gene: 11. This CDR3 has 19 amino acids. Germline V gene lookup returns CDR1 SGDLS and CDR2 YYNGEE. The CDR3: CASSVAYMTSGASYNEQFF. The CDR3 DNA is TGTGCCAGCAGCGTAGCTTATATGACTAGCGGAGCTTCCTACAATGAGCAGTTCTTC. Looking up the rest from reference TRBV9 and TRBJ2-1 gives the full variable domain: DSGVTQTPKHLITATGQRVTLRCSPRSGDLSVYWYQQSLDQGLQFLIQYYNGEERAKGNILERFSAQQFPDLHSELNLSSLELGDSALYFCASSVAYMTSGASYNEQFFGPGTRLTVL.

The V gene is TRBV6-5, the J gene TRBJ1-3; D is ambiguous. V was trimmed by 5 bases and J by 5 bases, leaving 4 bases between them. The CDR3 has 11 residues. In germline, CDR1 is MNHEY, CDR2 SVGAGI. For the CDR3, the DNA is TGTGCCAGCAGTAACAGAAACACCATATATTTT. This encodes CASSNRNTIYF.

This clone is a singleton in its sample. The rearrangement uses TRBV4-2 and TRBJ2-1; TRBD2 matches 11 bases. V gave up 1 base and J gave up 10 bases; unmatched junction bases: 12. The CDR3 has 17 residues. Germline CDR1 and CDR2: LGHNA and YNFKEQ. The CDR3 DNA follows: TGTGCCAGCAGCCAAGCTACTCGGGCTAGCGGGAGGTCCGAGCAGTTCTTC. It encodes CASSQATRASGRSEQFF.

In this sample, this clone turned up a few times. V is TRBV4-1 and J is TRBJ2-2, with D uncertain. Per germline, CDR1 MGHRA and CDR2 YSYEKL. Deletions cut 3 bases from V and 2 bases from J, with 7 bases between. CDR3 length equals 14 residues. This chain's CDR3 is CASSHGVNTGELFF. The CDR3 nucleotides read TGCGCCAGCAGCCATGGAGTAAACACCGGGGAGCTGTTTTTT.

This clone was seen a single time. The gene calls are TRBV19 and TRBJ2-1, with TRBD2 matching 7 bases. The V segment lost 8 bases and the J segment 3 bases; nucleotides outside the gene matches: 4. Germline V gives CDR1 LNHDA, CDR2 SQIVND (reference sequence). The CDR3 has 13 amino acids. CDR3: CASGRESYNEQFF. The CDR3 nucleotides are TGTGCCAGTGGGCGGGAGAGCTACAATGAGCAGTTCTTC.

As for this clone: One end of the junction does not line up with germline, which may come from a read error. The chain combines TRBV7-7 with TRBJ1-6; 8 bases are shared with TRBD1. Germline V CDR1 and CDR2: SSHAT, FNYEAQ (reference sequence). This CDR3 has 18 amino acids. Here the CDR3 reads CASSPHRGVFTYNSPLHF. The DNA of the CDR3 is TGTGCTAGCAGCCCCCACAGGGGGGTCTTTACCTATAATTCACCCCTCCACTTT. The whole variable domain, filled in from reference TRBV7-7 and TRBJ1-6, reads GAGVSQSPRYKVTKRGQDVTLRCDPISSHATLYWYQQALGQGPEFLTYFNYEAQPDKSGLPSDRFSAERPEGSISTLTIQRTEQRDSAMYRCASSPHRGVFTYNSPLHFGNGTRLTVT.

The CDR3 DNA is TGTGCCAGAGAGGTCGACCGGGATTCAAACACCGGGGAGCTGTTTTTT. Protein sequence: CAREVDRDSNTGELFF. The chain has TRBV5-3 and TRBJ2-2; D is possibly TRBD2 (5 bases). TRBV5-3 is noted as an ORF with a role that remains uncertain. The CDR3 totals 16 residues. Trimming stripped 7 bases from V and 2 bases from J, with 18 bases between.

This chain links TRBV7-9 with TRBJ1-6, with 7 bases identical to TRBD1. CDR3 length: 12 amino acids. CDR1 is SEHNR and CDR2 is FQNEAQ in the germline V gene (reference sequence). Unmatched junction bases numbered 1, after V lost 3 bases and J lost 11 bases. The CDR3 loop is CASSLGQPPLHF. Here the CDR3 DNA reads TGTGCCAGCAGCTTGGGACAGCCACCCCTCCACTTT.

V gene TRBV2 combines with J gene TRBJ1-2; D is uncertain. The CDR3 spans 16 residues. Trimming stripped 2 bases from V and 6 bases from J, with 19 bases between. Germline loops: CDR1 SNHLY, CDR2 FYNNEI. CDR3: CASSETAGRGYDGYTF. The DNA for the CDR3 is TGTGCCAGCAGTGAAACAGCCGGGAGAGGCTATGATGGCTACACCTTC. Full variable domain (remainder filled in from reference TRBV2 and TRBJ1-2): EPEVTQTPSHQVTQMGQEVILRCVPISNHLYFYWYRQILGQKVEFLVSFYNNEISEKSEIFDDQFSVERPDGSNFTLKIRSTKLEDSAMYFCASSETAGRGYDGYTFGSGTRLTVV.

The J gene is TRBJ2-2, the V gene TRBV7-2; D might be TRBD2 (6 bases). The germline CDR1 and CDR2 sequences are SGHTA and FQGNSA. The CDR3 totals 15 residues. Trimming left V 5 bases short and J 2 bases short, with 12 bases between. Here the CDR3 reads CASSRSGLNTGELFF. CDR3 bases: TGTGCCAGCAGCAGAAGCGGACTAAACACCGGGGAGCTGTTTTTT.

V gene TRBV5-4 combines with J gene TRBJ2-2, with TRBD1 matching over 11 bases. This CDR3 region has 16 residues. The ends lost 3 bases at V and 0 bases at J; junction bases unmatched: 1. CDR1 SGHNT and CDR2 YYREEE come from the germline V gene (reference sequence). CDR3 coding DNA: TGTGCCAGCAGCTGGGGACAGGGGGCGAACACCGGGGAGCTGTTTTTT. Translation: CASSWGQGANTGELFF.

The CDR3 nucleotides are TGTGCCAGCAGTTCGGGAGCATCTCACTATGGCTACACCTTC. It codes for CASSSGASHYGYTF. The chain carries TRBV6-5 and TRBJ1-2; D remains ambiguous. There are 14 residues in the CDR3. V was cut by 4 bases and J by 3 bases, with 12 bases left in between. Germline values: CDR1 MNHEY, CDR2 SVGAGI.

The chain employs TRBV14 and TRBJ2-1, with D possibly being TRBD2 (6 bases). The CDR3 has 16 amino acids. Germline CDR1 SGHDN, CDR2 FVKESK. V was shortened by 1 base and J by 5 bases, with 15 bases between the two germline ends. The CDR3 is CASSQVRAAGNNEQFF. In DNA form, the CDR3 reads TGTGCCAGCAGCCAAGTTCGGGCCGCGGGGAACAATGAGCAGTTCTTC.

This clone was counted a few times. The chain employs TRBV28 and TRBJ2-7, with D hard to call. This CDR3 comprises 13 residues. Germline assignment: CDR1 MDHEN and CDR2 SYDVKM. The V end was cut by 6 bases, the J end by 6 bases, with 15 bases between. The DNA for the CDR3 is TGTGCCAGCAGCCGGCCCCCGGAGTCCGAGCAGTACTTC. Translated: CASSRPPESEQYF.

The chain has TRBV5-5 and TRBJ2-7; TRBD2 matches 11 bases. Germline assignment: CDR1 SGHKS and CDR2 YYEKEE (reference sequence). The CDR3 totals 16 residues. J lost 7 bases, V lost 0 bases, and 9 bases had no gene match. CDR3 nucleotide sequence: TGTGCCAGCAGCTTGGTGACTAGCGGGACTTCTGGGGAGCAGTACTTC. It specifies CASSLVTSGTSGEQYF.

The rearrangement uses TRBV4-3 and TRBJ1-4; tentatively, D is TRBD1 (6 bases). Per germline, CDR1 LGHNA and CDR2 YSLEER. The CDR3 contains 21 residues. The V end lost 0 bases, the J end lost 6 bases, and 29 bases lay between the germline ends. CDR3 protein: CASSQDALDILGTGLDEKLFF. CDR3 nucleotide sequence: TGCGCCAGCAGCCAAGATGCGCTGGACATCCTTGGAACAGGGTTGGATGAAAAACTGTTTTTT.

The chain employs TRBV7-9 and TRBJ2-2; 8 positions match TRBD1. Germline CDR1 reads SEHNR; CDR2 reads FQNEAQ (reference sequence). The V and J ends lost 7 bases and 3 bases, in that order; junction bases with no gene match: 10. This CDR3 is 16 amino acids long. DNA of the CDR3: TGTGCCAGCACCAAACAACCAGGGGGCCACACCGGGGAGCTGTTTTTT. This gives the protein CASTKQPGGHTGELFF.

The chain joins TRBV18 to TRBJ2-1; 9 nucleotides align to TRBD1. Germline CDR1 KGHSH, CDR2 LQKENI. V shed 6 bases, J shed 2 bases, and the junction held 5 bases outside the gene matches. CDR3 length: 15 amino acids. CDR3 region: CASSGQGTTYNEQFF. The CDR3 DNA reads TGTGCCAGCTCTGGACAGGGGACAACCTACAATGAGCAGTTCTTC. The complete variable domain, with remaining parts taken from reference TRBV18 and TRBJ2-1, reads NAGVMQNPRHLVRRRGQEARLRCSPMKGHSHVYWYRQLPEEGLKFMVYLQKENIIDESGMPKERFSAEFPKEGPSILRIQQVVRGDSAAYFCASSGQGTTYNEQFFGPGTRLTVL.

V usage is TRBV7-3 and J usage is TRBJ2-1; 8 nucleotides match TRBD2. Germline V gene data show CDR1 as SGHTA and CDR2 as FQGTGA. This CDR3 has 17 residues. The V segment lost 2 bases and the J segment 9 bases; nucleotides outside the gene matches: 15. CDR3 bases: TGTGCCAGCAGCTTATTCCCCCCCGGGACTAGAAAGGGTGAGCAGTTCTTC. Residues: CASSLFPPGTRKGEQFF. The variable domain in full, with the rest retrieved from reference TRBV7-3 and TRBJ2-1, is GAGVSQTPSNKVTEKGKYVELRCDPISGHTALYWYRQSLGQGPEFLIYFQGTGAADDSGLPNDRFFAVRPEGSVSTLKIQRTERGDSAVYLCASSLFPPGTRKGEQFFGPGTRLTVL.

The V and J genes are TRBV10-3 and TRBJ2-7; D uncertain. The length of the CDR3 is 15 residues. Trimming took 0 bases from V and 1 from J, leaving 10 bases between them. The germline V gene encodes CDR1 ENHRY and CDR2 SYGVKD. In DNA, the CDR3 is TGTGCCATCAGTGAGTCGAGTTCCGGTTCCTACGAGCAGTACTTC. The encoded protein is CAISESSSGSYEQYF.

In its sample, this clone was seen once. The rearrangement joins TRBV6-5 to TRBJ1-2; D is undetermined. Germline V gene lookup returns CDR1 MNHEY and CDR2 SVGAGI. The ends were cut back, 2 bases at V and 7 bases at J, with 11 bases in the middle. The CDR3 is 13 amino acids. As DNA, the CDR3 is TGTGCCAGCAGTTACGGGGAGGGAAGTGGCTACACCTTC. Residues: CASSYGEGSGYTF.

In nucleotides, the CDR3 is TGTGCCTGGAGTGGGGCCGGCACTGAAGCTTTCTTT. Protein sequence: CAWSGAGTEAFF. This sequence joins TRBV30 and TRBJ1-1; no reliable D call. Per germline, CDR1 GTSNPN and CDR2 SVGIG (reference sequence). The V end lost 1 base, the J end lost 4 bases, and 7 bases lay between the germline ends. The CDR3 has 12 amino acids.

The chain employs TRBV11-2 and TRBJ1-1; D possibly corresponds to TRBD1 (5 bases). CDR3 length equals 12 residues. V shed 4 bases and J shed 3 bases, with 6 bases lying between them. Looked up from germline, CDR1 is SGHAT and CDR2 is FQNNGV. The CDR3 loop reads CASSWGDTEAFF. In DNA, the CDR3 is TGTGCCAGCAGCTGGGGGGACACTGAAGCTTTCTTT.

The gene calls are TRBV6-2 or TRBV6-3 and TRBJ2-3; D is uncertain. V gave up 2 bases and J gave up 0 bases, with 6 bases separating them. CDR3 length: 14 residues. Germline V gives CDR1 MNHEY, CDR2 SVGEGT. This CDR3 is CASSYITSTDTQYF. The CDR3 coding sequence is TGTGCCAGCAGTTACATAACTAGCACAGATACGCAGTATTTT.

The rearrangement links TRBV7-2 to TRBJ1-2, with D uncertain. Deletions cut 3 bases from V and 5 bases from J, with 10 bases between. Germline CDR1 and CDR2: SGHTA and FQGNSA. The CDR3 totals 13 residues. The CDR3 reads CASSFPLTYGYTF. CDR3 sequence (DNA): TGTGCCAGCAGCTTCCCCTTAACTTATGGCTACACCTTC.

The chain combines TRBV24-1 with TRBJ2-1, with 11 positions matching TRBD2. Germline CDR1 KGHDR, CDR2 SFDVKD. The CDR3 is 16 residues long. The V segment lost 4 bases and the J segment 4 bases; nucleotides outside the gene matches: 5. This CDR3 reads CATSDNSGRDYNEQFF. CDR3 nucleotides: TGTGCCACCAGTGACAATAGCGGGAGGGATTACAATGAGCAGTTCTTC.

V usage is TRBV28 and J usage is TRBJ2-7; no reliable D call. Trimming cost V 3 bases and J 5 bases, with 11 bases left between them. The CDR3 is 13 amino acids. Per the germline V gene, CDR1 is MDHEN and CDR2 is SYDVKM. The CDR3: CASSFSSRDEQYF. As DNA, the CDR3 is TGTGCCAGCAGTTTTAGTTCTAGAGACGAGCAGTACTTC.

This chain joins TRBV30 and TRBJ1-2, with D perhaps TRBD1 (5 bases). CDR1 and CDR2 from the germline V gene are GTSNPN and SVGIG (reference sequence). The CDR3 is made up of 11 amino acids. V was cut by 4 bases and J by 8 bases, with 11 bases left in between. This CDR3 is CAWTRVGGYTF. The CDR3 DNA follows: TGTGCCTGGACCAGGGTCGGCGGCTACACCTTC.

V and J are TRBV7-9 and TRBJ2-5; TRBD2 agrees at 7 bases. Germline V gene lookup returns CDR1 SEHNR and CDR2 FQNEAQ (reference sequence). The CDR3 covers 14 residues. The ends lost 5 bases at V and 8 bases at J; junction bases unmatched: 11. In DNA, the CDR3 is TGTGCCAGCAGCCTAGGACTAGGCGTACTTACCCAGTACTTC. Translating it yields CASSLGLGVLTQYF. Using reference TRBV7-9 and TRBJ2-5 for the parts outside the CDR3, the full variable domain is DTGVSQNPRHKITKRGQNVTFRCDPISEHNRLYWYRQTLGQGPEFLTYFQNEAQLEKSRLLSDRFSAERPKGSFSTLEIQRTEQGDSAMYLCASSLGLGVLTQYFGPGTRLLVL.

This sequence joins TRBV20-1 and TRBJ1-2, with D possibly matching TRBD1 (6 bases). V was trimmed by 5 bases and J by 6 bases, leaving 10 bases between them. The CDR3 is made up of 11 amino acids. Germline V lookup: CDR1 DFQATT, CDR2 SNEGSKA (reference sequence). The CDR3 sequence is CSAVRQDGYTF. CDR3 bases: TGCAGTGCTGTAAGACAGGATGGCTACACCTTC.

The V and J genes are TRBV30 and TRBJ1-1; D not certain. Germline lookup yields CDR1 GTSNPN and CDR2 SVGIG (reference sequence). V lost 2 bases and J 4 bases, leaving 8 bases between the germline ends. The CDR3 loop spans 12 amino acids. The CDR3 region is CAWSIGVTEAFF. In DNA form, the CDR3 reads TGTGCCTGGAGTATCGGGGTCACTGAAGCTTTCTTT. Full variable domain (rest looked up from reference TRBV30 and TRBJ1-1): SQTIHQWPATLVQPVGSPLSLECTVEGTSNPNLYWYRQAAGRGLQLLFYSVGIGQISSEVPQNLSASRPQDRQFILSSKKLLLSDSGFYLCAWSIGVTEAFFGQGTRLTVV.

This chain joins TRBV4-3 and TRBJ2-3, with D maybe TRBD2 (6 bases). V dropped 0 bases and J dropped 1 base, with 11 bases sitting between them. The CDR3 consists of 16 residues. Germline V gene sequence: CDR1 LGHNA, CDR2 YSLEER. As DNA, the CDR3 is TGCGCCAGCAGCCAAGATAGGGCGGGGCGCACAGATACGCAGTATTTT. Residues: CASSQDRAGRTDTQYF.